The rows below give T cell receptor beta chains drawn from one sample of a study of T cells in narcolepsy. Profiling relied on immunoSEQ multiplex PCR, and the TCRdb table lists in-frame clones only, not all of them. The sample has 20,000 to 30,000 clones; roughly 80% are singletons. The sequenced material came from CD45RA- memory CD4+ T cells from PBMCs. All receptors derive from a human donor with narcolepsy. Each CDR3 is given with its conserved first and last residue. A D gene is named only where the DNA matches it firmly. Part of the rows lack a size; the others show once, few, many or a class for expanded clones.

TRBV9,.,14,TRBJ1-1,.,CASSIREVNTEAFF,TGTGCCAGCAGCATCAGGGAAGTAAACACTGAAGCTTTCTTT
TRBV11-2,.,12,TRBJ1-2,.,CASSLYNYGYTF,TGTGCCAGCAGCTTGTATAACTATGGCTACACCTTC
TRBV5-1,TRBD1,18,TRBJ1-5,.,CASSPRTGGCRPEQPQHF,TGCGCCAGCAGCCCCCGGACAGGGGGGTGCCGTCCAGAGCAGCCCCAGCATTTT
TRBV19,.,15,TRBJ2-7,.,CASSVQKGPTYEQYF,TGTGCCAGTAGCGTGCAAAAGGGGCCGACCTACGAGCAGTACTTC
TRBV5-1,.,13,TRBJ2-5,.,CASSGTAQETQYF,TGCGCCAGCAGCGGGACCGCCCAAGAGACCCAGTACTTC
TRBV11-2,TRBD2,16,TRBJ2-7,.,CASSPQRGGFGQGQYF,TGTGCCAGCAGCCCCCAAAGGGGAGGGTTTGGGCAGGGGCAGTACTTC
TRBV28,TRBD2,17,TRBJ2-5,once,CASSSGTSGRWGETQYF,TGTGCCAGCAGTTCCGGGACTAGCGGGAGATGGGGGGAGACCCAGTACTTC
TRBV28,TRBD1,16,TRBJ2-7,.,CASSAPGQSLSPGQYF,TGTGCCAGCAGTGCACCGGGACAGTCCCTTTCGCCGGGGCAGTACTTC
TRBV18,TRBD1,14,TRBJ2-3,.,CASSPLQGIDTQYF,TGTGCCAGCTCACCACTACAGGGGATAGATACGCAGTATTTT
TRBV18,.,12,TRBJ1-1,.,CASSPDRLEAFF,TGTGCCAGCTCACCTGACAGGCTCGAAGCTTTCTTT
TRBV29-1,.,13,TRBJ1-2,once,CSVASGRNYGYTF,TGCAGCGTTGCGTCAGGAAGGAACTATGGCTACACCTTC
TRBV7-9,TRBD1,15,TRBJ2-7,.,CASSPRTGGADEQYF,TGTGCCAGCAGCCCCCGGACAGGGGGCGCGGACGAGCAGTACTTC
TRBV5-1,TRBD2,14,TRBJ2-7,.,CASGPGGRTYEQYF,TGCGCCAGCGGCCCCGGCGGGAGGACTTACGAGCAGTACTTC
TRBV28,.,14,TRBJ2-7,.,CASSLRQVTYEQYF,TGTGCCAGCAGTCTCCGACAGGTTACCTACGAGCAGTACTTC
TRBV7-9,.,13,TRBJ1-1,.,CASSLDMNTEAFF,TGTGCCAGCAGCTTAGATATGAACACTGAAGCTTTCTTT
TRBV6-1,TRBD1,16,TRBJ1-2,.,CAISEGPQGGNYGYTF,TGTGCCATCAGTGAGGGGCCTCAGGGGGGTAACTATGGCTACACCTTC
TRBV7-9,.,13,TRBJ1-2,.,CASSLAGHYGYTF,TGTGCCAGCAGCTTAGCAGGGCACTATGGCTACACCTTC
TRBV20-1,.,10,TRBJ2-1,once,CSARFNEQFF,TGCAGTGCTAGGTTCAATGAGCAGTTCTTC
TRBV18,TRBD1,13,TRBJ1-4,.,CASSPDRGEKLFF,TGTGCCAGCTCACCGGACAGGGGAGAAAAACTGTTTTTT
TRBV2,TRBD1,13,TRBJ2-5,.,CASRDRPPGTQYF,TGTGCCAGCAGGGACAGGCCCCCGGGGACCCAGTACTTC
TRBV4-1,TRBD1,18,TRBJ1-4,once,CASSQIGRGIATNEKLFF,TGCGCCAGCAGCCAAATCGGCAGGGGGATTGCAACTAATGAAAAACTGTTTTTT
TRBV9,.,13,TRBJ1-1,.,CASSVVGGAEAFF,TGTGCCAGCAGCGTGGTGGGGGGAGCTGAAGCTTTCTTT
TRBV19,TRBD2,14,TRBJ2-1,.,CASKREMTYNEQFF,TGTGCCAGTAAGCGGGAGATGACATACAATGAGCAGTTCTTC
TRBV9,TRBD1,13,TRBJ1-1,.,CASSVGTVTEAFF,TGTGCCAGCAGCGTCGGGACAGTAACTGAAGCTTTCTTT